This T cell receptor (delta chain) was profiled in a study of gammadelta T cells in human blood. TCRdb re-processed the RT-PCR reads using CATT. The sample lists 1,800 or so delta-chain clones, 7.5% to 9.5% seen once, with about 4.3% in the top ten. Overall study findings and caveats: Microbial exposure appeared to drive polyclonal γδ T cell expansion after birth.

Trimming removed 2 bases from V and 4 bases from J, with 26 bases in between. This CDR3 comprises 19 residues. Germline lookup yields CDR1 TSWWSYY and CDR2 QGS. By share, this clone counts as medium-sized. What it binds is not known. The J gene is TRDJ1, the V gene TRDV1; tentatively, D is TRDD3 (5 bases). The sequence came from a human donor. The sequenced sample consisted of non-Vgamma9Vdelta2 gamma-delta T cells from infant blood. CDR3 in DNA: TGTGCTCTTGGGGAAGTTTTACCGGGGCGTGGGATCGGGGTCGATAAACTCATCTTT. Protein product: CALGEVLPGRGIGVDKLIF.